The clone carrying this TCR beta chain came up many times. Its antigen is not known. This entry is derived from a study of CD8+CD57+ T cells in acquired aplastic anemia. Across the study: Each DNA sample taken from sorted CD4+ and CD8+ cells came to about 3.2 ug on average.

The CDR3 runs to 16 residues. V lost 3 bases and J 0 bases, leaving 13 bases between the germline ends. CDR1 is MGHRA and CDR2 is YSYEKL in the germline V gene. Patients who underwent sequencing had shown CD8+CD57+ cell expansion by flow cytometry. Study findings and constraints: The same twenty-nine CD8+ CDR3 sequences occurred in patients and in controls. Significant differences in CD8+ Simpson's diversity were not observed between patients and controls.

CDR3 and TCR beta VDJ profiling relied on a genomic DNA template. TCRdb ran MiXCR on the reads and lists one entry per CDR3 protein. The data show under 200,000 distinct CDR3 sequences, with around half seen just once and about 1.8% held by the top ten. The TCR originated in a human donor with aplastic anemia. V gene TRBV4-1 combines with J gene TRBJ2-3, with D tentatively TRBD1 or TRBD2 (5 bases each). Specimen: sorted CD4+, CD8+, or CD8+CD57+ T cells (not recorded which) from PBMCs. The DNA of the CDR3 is TGCGCCAGCAGCCATTCACGGGGCCCTAGCACAGATACGCAGTATTTT. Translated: CASSHSRGPSTDTQYF.